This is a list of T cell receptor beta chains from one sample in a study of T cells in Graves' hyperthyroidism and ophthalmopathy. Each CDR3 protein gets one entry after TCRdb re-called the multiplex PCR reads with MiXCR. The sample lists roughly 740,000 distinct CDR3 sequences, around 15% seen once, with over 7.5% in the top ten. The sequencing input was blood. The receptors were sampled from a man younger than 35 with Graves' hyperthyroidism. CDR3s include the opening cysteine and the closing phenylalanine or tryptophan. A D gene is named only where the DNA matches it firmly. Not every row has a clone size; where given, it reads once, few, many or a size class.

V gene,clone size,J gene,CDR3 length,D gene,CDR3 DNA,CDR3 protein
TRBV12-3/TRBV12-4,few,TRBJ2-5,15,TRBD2,TGTGCCAGCAGTTTACTAGGACTAGCGGAAGAGACCCAGTACTTC,CASSLLGLAEETQYF
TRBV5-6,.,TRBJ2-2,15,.,TGTGCCAGCTTCGGGGAACAGTTGGACGCCGGGGAGCTGTTTTTT,CASFGEQLDAGELFF
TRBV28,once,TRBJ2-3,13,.,TGTGCCAGCAGTTTAGCATCTCCGGATACGCAGTATTTT,CASSLASPDTQYF
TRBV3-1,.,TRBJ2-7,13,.,TGTGCCAGCAGCCAAGAAGGACCTTCGCGGCAGTACTTC,CASSQEGPSRQYF
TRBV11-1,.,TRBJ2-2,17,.,TGTGCCAGCAGCGACCGCCCCAGGGGGGGGCTGGCCGGGGAGCTGTTTTTT,CASSDRPRGGLAGELFF
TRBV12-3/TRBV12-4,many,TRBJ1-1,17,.,TGTGCCAGCAGTCCGGAGGACCCGCCGAGGCGTAACACTGAAGCTTTCTTT,CASSPEDPPRRNTEAFF
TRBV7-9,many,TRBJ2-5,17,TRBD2,TGTGCCAGCAGCTTACCCCGGAGCGGGAGGGGCGATGAGACCCAGTACTTC,CASSLPRSGRGDETQYF
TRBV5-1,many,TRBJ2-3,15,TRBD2,TGCGCCAGCAGCTTGGCGGCTAGCGGGACAGATACGCAGTATTTT,CASSLAASGTDTQYF
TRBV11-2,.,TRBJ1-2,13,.,TGTGCCAGCAGCTCCCTGGGTGTAAATGGCTACACCTTC,CASSSLGVNGYTF
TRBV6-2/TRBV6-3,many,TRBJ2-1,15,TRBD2,TGTGCCAGCAACCCCCTGACTAGCATCCACAATGAGCAGTTCTTC,CASNPLTSIHNEQFF
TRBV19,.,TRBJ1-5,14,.,TGTGCCAGTAGTGAGGGCTTTGGCAATCAGCCCCAGCATTTT,CASSEGFGNQPQHF
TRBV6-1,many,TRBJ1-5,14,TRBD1,TGTGCCAGCAGGACAGGGGGCGCGGGGCAGCCCCAGCATTTT,CASRTGGAGQPQHF
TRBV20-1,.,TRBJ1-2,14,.,TGCAGTGCTAGAGATATTAGGGTTGGCTATGGCTACACCTTC,CSARDIRVGYGYTF
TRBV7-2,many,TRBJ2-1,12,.,TGTGCCAGCAGCTTAGACGCCGATGAGCAGTTCTTC,CASSLDADEQFF
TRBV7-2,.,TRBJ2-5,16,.,TGTGCCAGCAGCCCCCGGGGTAGCGGACCTCAAGAGACCCAGTACTTC,CASSPRGSGPQETQYF
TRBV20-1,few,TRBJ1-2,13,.,TGCAGTGCTAGAGATGACAGATTCTATGGCTACACCTTC,CSARDDRFYGYTF
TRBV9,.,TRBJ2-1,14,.,TGTGCCAGCAGCGTGGGGATAGGGGCCTATGAGCAGTTCTTC,CASSVGIGAYEQFF
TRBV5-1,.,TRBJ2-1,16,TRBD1,TGCGCCAGCAGCTTGGGACAGGGGGGAATTATAATTGAGCAGTTCTTC,CASSLGQGGIIIEQFF
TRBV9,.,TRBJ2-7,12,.,TGTGCCAGTGGGGCGGGCGGTCGGGAGCAGTACTTC,CASGAGGREQYF
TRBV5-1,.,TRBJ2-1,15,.,TGCGCCAGCAGCTTGGCGATCACCCCGGGGAATGAGCAGTTCTTC,CASSLAITPGNEQFF
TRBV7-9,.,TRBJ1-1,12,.,TGTGCCAGCACCCTAGGGGGGGTCGGGGCTTTCTTT,CASTLGGVGAFF
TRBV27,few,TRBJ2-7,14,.,TGTGCCAGCAGATCACCGGGACGGAACTACGAGCAGTACTTC,CASRSPGRNYEQYF
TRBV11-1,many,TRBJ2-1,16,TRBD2,TGTGCCAGCAGCTACACCGGGACTAGCGGGAGGAATGAGCAGTTCTTC,CASSYTGTSGRNEQFF